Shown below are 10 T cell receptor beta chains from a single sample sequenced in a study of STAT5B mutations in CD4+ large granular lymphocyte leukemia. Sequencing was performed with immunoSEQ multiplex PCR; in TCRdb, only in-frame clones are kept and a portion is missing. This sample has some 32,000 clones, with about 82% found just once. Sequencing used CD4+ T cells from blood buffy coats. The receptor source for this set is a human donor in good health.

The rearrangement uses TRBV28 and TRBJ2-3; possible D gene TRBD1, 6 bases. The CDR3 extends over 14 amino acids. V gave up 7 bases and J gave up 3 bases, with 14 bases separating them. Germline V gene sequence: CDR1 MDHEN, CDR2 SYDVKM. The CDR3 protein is CASTSKQGTDTQYF. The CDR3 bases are TGTGCCAGCACAAGTAAACAGGGAACAGATACGCAGTATTTT.

As DNA, the CDR3 is TGTGCCAGCTCACCACCGAATCGGGCCTGGAGGTATGGCTACACCTTC. It is translated as CASSPPNRAWRYGYTF. The chain has TRBV18 and TRBJ1-2; no firm D call. The V and J ends lost 0 bases and 5 bases respectively, with 16 bases between them. The length of the CDR3 is 16 residues. The germline gives CDR1 KGHSH, CDR2 LQKENI.

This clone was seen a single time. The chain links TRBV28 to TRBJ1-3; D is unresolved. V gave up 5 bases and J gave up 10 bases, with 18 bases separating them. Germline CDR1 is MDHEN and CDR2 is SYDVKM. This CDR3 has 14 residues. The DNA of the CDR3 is TGTGCCAGCAGTCCCGGTGGTGGGGTGTGGACCATATATTTT. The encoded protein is CASSPGGGVWTIYF.

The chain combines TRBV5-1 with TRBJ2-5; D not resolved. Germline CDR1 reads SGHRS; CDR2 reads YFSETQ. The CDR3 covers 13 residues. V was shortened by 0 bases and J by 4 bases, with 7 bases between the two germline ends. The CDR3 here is CASSLVVPETQYF. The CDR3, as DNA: TGCGCCAGCAGCTTGGTCGTTCCAGAGACCCAGTACTTC.

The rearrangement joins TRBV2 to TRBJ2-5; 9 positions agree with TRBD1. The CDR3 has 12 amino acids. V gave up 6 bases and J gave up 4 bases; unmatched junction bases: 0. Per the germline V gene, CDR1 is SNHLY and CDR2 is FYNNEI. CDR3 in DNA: TGTGCCAGCAGGACAGGGGGAGAGACCCAGTACTTC. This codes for CASRTGGETQYF.

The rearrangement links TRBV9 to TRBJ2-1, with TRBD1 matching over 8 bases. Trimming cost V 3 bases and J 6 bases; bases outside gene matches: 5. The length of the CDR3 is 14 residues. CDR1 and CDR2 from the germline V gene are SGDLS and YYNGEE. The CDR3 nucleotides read TGTGCCAGCAGCGCGATGGGACAGGTCAATGAGCAGTTCTTC. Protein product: CASSAMGQVNEQFF.

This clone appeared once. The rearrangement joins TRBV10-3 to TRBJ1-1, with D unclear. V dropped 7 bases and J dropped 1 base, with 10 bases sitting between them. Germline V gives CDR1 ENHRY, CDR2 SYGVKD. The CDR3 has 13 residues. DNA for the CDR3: TGTGCCATCACCGGCAGCGAGAACACTGAAGCTTTCTTT. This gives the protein CAITGSENTEAFF.

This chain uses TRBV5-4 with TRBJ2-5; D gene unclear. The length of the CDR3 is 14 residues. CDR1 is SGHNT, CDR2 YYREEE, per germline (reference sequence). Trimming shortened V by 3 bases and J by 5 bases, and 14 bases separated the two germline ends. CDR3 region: CASSSWSPKETQYF. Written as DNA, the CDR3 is TGTGCCAGCAGCTCCTGGTCTCCGAAGGAGACCCAGTACTTC. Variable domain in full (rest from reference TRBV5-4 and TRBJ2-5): ETGVTQSPTHLIKTRGQQVTLRCSSQSGHNTVSWYQQALGQGPQFIFQYYREEENGRGNFPPRFSGLQFPNYSSELNVNALELDDSALYLCASSSWSPKETQYFGPGTRLLVL.

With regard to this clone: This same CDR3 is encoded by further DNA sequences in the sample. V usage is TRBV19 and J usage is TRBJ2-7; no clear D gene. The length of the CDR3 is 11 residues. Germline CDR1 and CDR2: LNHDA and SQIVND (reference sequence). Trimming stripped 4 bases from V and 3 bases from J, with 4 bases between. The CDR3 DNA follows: TGTGCCAGTAGTAAGGGCTACGAGCAGTACTTC. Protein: CASSKGYEQYF.

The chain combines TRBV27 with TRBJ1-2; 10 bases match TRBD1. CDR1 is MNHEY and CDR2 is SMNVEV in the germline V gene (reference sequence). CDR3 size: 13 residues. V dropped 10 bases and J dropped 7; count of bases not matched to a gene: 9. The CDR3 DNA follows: TGTGCCACCTCGCGACAGGGGGCGGGTGGCTACACCTTC. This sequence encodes CATSRQGAGGYTF.